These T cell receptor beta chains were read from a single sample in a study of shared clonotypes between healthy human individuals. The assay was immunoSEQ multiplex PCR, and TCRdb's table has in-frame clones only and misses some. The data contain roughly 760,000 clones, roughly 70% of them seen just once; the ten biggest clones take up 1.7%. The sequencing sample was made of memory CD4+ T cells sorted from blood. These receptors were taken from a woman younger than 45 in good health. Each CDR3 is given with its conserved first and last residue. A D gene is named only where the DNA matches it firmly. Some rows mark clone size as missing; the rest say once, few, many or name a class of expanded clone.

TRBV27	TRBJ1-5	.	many	CASSLGPYQPQHF	TGTGCCAGCAGTTTAGGACCCTATCAGCCCCAGCATTTT
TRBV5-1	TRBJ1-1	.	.	CASSPGSGYTEAFF	TGCGCCAGCAGCCCGGGGAGTGGGTACACTGAAGCTTTCTTT
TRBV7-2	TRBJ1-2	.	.	CASSLNYGAGTNYGYTF	TGTGCCAGCAGCTTAAATTACGGGGCAGGGACTAACTATGGCTACACCTTC
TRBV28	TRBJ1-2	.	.	CASSSTGNGYTF	TGTGCCAGCAGTTCAACGGGTAATGGCTACACCTTC
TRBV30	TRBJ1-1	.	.	CAWAASAEAFF	TGTGCCTGGGCCGCCAGCGCTGAAGCTTTCTTT
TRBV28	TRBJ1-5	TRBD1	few	CASSPVGAGTGEQPQHF	TGTGCCAGCAGCCCAGTTGGAGCCGGGACAGGGGAACAGCCCCAGCATTTT
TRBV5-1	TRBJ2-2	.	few	CASSLAPGSTTGELFF	TGCGCCAGCAGCTTGGCCCCGGGCTCCACCACCGGGGAGCTGTTTTTT
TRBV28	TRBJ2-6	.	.	CASSNRRQALSGANVLTF	TGTGCCAGCAGTAACCGGAGACAGGCCCTATCTGGGGCCAACGTCCTGACTTTC
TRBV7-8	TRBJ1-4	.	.	CASSARQQVDEKLFF	TGTGCCAGCAGCGCGCGACAGCAAGTCGATGAAAAACTGTTTTTT
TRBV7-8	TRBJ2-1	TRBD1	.	CASSFPGQGHEQFF	TGTGCCAGCAGCTTCCCAGGACAGGGCCATGAGCAGTTCTTC
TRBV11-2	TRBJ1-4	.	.	CASSLGSQGDEKLFF	TGTGCCAGCAGCTTAGGAAGCCAGGGAGATGAAAAACTGTTTTTT
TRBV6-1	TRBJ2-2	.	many	CASPAGANTGELFF	TGTGCCAGTCCGGCTGGGGCGAACACCGGGGAGCTGTTTTTT
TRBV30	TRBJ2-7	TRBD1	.	CAWSVLIWGQGATDYEQYF	TGTGCCTGGAGTGTACTTATATGGGGCCAGGGGGCGACAGACTACGAGCAGTACTTC
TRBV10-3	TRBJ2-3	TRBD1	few	CAIRGQGMRSGTDTQYF	TGTGCCATCAGGGGACAGGGGATGCGCTCGGGCACAGATACGCAGTATTTT
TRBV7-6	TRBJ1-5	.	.	CASSKRTAGWNNQPQHF	TGTGCCAGCAGCAAACGGACGGCAGGGTGGAACAATCAGCCCCAGCATTTT
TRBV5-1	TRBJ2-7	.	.	CASRLTTGYEQYF	TGCGCCAGCAGGCTCACGACAGGCTACGAGCAGTACTTC
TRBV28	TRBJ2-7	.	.	CASGVGGTGFHEQYF	TGTGCCAGCGGCGTGGGAGGGACAGGTTTTCACGAGCAGTACTTC
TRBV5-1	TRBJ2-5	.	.	CASSRGGYQETQYF	TGCGCCAGCAGCCGGGGTGGGTACCAAGAGACCCAGTACTTC
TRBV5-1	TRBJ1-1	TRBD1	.	CASSLLVGQANTEAFF	TGCGCCAGCAGCTTACTGGTGGGACAGGCGAACACTGAAGCTTTCTTT
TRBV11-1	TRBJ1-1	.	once	CASSRGETEAFF	TGTGCCAGCAGCCGAGGGGAGACTGAAGCTTTCTTT
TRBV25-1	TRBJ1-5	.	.	CASSEREGVQPQHF	TGTGCCAGCAGTGAACGAGAAGGGGTGCAGCCCCAGCATTTT
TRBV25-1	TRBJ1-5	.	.	CASSEWGLGQPQHF	TGTGCCAGCAGTGAATGGGGGTTGGGTCAGCCCCAGCATTTT
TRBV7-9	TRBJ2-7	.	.	CASSLALSTYEQYF	TGTGCCAGCAGCTTAGCGCTGAGCACCTACGAGCAGTACTTC
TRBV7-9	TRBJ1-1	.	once	CASSLGAGRMNTEAFF	TGTGCCAGCAGCTTAGGGGCAGGCCGCATGAACACTGAAGCTTTCTTT
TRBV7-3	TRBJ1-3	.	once	CASGEQSTGNTIYF	TGTGCCAGCGGTGAGCAGAGTACTGGAAACACCATATATTTT
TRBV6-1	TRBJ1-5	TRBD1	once	CASSGTGGNQPQHF	TGTGCCAGCAGCGGGACAGGAGGCAATCAGCCCCAGCATTTT
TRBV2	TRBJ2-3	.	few	CASGHPVFTDTQYF	TGTGCCAGCGGACACCCGGTGTTCACAGATACGCAGTATTTT
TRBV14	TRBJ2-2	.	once	CASSQEWYSGELFF	TGTGCCAGCAGCCAAGAGTGGTATTCCGGGGAGCTGTTTTTT
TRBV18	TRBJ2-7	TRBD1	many	CASSPGTGDEQYF	TGTGCCAGCTCACCGGGGACAGGGGATGAGCAGTACTTC
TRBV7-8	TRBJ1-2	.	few	CASSLVTGSGYTF	TGTGCCAGCAGCTTAGTAACAGGGTCAGGCTACACCTTC
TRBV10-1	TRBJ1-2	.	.	CASSESGTYGYTF	TGCGCCAGCAGTGAGTCGGGAACCTATGGCTACACCTTC
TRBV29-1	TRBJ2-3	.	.	CSAARTGTDTQYF	TGCAGCGCTGCGAGGACGGGCACAGATACGCAGTATTTT
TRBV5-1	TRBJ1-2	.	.	CASSLGQTYGYTF	TGCGCCAGCAGCTTAGGACAGACCTATGGCTACACCTTC
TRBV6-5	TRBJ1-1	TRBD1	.	CASRRTGLKTEAFF	TGTGCCAGCAGGCGGACAGGGCTAAAGACTGAAGCTTTCTTT
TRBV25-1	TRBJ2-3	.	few	CASSDRAGRSDTQYF	TGTGCCAGCAGTGATCGGGCAGGGCGCAGTGATACGCAGTATTTT
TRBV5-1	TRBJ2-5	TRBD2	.	CASSPISGRPETQYF	TGCGCCAGCAGCCCAATTAGCGGGAGGCCAGAGACCCAGTACTTC
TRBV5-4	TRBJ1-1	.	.	CASSSTENRAFF	TGTGCCAGCAGCTCCACGGAAAATAGGGCTTTCTTT
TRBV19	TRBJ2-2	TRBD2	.	CASTDGALLAGNTGELFF	TGTGCCAGTACCGACGGGGCCCTACTAGCGGGGAACACCGGGGAGCTGTTTTTT
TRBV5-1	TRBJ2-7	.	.	CASSLSYQPGYEQYF	TGCGCCAGCAGCTTGAGTTACCAACCGGGGTACGAGCAGTACTTC
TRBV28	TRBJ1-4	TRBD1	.	CASTSQGAGNEKLFF	TGTGCCAGCACCTCACAGGGGGCGGGGAATGAAAAACTGTTTTTT
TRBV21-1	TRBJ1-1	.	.	CASSNPQNTEAFF	TGTGCCAGCAGCAACCCCCAAAACACTGAAGCTTTCTTT
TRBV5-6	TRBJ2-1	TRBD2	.	CASSPRGLAGGSIEQFF	TGTGCCAGCAGCCCCCGAGGCCTAGCGGGAGGTTCCATTGAGCAGTTCTTC
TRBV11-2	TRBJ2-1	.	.	CASSRSGDEQFF	TGTGCCAGCAGCCGCTCAGGGGACGAGCAGTTCTTC
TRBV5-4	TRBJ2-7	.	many	CASSLGAGETNEQYF	TGTGCCAGCAGCTTGGGCGCCGGGGAGACAAACGAGCAGTACTTC
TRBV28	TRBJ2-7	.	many	CASKRDYSYEQYF	TGTGCCAGCAAACGTGACTACTCCTACGAGCAGTACTTC
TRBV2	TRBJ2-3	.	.	CASNRHTDTQYF	TGTGCCAGCAACAGGCACACAGATACGCAGTATTTT
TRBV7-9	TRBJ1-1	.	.	CASSLSRLSEAFF	TGTGCCAGCAGCTTAAGCCGTCTTTCTGAAGCTTTCTTT
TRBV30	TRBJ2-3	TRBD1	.	CAWDLTGTNTDTQYF	TGTGCCTGGGACTTGACAGGGACCAACACAGATACGCAGTATTTT
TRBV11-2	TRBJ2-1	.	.	CASSKKRDSPSYNEQFF	TGTGCCAGCAGCAAGAAGCGGGACAGCCCTTCCTACAATGAGCAGTTCTTC
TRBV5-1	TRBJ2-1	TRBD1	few	CASSVGQVSYNEQFF	TGCGCCAGCAGCGTGGGACAGGTCTCCTACAATGAGCAGTTCTTC
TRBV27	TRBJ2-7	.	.	CASSTTLAHEQYF	TGTGCCAGCAGTACCACCTTGGCCCACGAGCAGTACTTC
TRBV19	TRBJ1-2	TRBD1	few	CASRDRGPDGYTF	TGTGCCAGTAGAGACAGGGGTCCGGACGGCTACACCTTC
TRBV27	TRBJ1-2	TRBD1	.	CASSPAHAGQMYGYTF	TGTGCCAGCAGTCCAGCCCACGCGGGACAGATGTATGGCTACACCTTC
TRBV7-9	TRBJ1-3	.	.	CASSLVRPSGNTIYF	TGTGCCAGCAGCTTGGTGAGACCCTCTGGAAACACCATATATTTT
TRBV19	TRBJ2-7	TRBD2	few	CASSTLLAGSYEQYF	TGTGCCAGTAGTACTTTACTAGCGGGGAGCTACGAGCAGTACTTC
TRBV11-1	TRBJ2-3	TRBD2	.	CASSLFGGGTDTQYF	TGTGCCAGCAGCCTCTTCGGGGGGGGCACAGATACGCAGTATTTT
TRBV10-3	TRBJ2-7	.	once	CAISELWQPPYEQYF	TGTGCCATCAGTGAGTTGTGGCAGCCACCCTACGAGCAGTACTTC
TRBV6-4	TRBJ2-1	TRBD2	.	CASSQRAGGNEQFF	TGTGCCAGCTCCCAAAGAGCGGGAGGCAATGAGCAGTTCTTC
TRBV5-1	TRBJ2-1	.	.	CASSRPRVGSYNEQFF	TGCGCCAGCAGCCGACCACGGGTCGGATCCTACAATGAGCAGTTCTTC
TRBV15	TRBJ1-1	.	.	CATSRDLREETEAFF	TGTGCCACCAGCAGAGATTTAAGGGAAGAAACTGAAGCTTTCTTT